This T cell receptor beta chain stems from a study of cytomegalovirus exposure and HLA in healthy donors. The wider study: Inside one of the first data releases sat about 85 million unique TCRs taken from HLA-typed donors. Study-level findings and limits: According to a later analysis, donors in an Asian-associated ancestry cluster reportedly had fewer N-insertions than the approximately 670-donor mean. A prior analysis recorded that most TCR beta V segments were productive about 87% or about 30% of the time. Links to common viral pathogens appeared, in a later analysis, for several of the most significant clusters.

Amplification used 60 Vbeta primers and 13 Jbeta primers. Sequencing was performed with immunoSEQ multiplex PCR; in TCRdb, only in-frame clones are kept and a portion is missing. This sample has over 30,000 clones, with roughly 88% found just once. About this clone: The antigen remains unidentified. The sample carries other DNA sequences with the same CDR3.

The V and J ends lost 6 bases and 8 bases respectively, with 13 bases between them. CDR1 and CDR2 (germline): SEHNR, FQNEAQ (reference sequence). The CDR3 is made up of 12 amino acids. Sample: PBMCs. The rearrangement uses TRBV7-9 and TRBJ1-2; D call uncertain. This sequence originates from a young woman in good health and CMV-seronegative. CDR3 bases: TGTGCCAGCAGTTCAGACTCGGGGGGCTACACCTTC. Translating gives CASSSDSGGYTF.